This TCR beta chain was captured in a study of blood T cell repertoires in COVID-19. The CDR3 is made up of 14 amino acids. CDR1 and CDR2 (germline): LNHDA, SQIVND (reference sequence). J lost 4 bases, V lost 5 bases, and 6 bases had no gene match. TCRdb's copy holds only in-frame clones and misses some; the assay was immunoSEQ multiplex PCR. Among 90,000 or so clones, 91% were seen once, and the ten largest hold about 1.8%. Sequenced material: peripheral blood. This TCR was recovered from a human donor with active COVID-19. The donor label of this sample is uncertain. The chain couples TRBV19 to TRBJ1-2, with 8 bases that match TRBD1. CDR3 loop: CASSPGGGTYGYTF. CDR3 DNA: TGTGCCAGTAGTCCAGGGGGCGGAACCTATGGCTACACCTTC.